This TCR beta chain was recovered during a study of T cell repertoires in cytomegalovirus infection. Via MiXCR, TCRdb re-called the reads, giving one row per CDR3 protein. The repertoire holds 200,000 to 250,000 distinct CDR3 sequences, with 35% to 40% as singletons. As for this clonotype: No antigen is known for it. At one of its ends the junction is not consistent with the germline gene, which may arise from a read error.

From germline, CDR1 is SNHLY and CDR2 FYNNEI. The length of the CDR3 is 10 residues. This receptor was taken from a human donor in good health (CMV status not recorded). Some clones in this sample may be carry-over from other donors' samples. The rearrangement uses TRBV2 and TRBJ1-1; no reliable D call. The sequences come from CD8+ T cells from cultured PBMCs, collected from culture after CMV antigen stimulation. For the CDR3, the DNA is TGTGCCAGCAGTGGGAGAAGGGCCCACTTT. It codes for CASSGRRAHF. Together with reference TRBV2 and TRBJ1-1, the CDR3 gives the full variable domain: EPEVTQTPSHQVTQMGQEVILRCVPISNHLYFYWYRQILGQKVEFLVSFYNNEISEKSEIFDDQFSVERPDGSNFTLKIRSTKLEDSAMYFCASSGRRAHFGQGTRLTVV.